This T cell receptor (beta chain) was sequenced for a study of blood T cell repertoires in COVID-19. Study at large: Sources were T cells, B-cell-depleted T cells, or PBMCs; the material itself was cDNA or gDNA.

In germline, CDR1 is MNHEY, CDR2 SVGAGI. Unmatched junction bases numbered 10, after V lost 5 bases and J lost 4 bases. The CDR3 spans 15 residues. Generated by immunoSEQ multiplex PCR, the TCRdb table keeps only in-frame clones and is missing some. This sample has roughly 270,000 clones; roughly 87% occur once, and the top ten carry approximately 8.5%. This sequence originates from a man between 18 and 35 years old with active or convalescent COVID-19. The sample was peripheral blood. The V and J genes are TRBV6-5 and TRBJ1-2; 7 bases match TRBD1. CDR3 bases: TGTGCCAGCAGTCCAGACAGGGATTATTCCTATGGCTACACCTTC. It yields the protein CASSPDRDYSYGYTF.